The rows below give T cell receptor beta chains drawn from one sample of a study of graft-versus-host responses after intestinal transplantation. Produced via immunoSEQ multiplex PCR; TCRdb's table is partial and in-frame only. The sample consists of 80,000 to 100,000 clones, about 94% of them appearing once. No antigen is known for these receptors. The sample was unstimulated CD4+ T cells sorted from spleen or lymph node cells, taken before intestinal transplant. All receptors come from a human donor who received an intestinal transplant. Each CDR3 is given with its conserved first and last residue. Fields, in order: CDR3 length, J gene, V gene, D gene, CDR3 protein. D genes are given only for firm matches.

19 | TRBJ2-7 | TRBV5-1 | TRBD2 | CASSTLLAGGVPGPNEQYF
18 | TRBJ2-2 | TRBV14 | - | CASSPVGGVLTNTGELFF
14 | TRBJ1-6 | TRBV6-1 | - | CASSDSGLNSPLHF
15 | TRBJ1-6 | TRBV5-8 | - | CASSLGTSGGSPLHF
15 | TRBJ1-5 | TRBV27 | - | CASSFGVLSNQPQHF
15 | TRBJ2-7 | TRBV11-3 | - | CASSFTGVSSYEQYF
19 | TRBJ2-2 | TRBV9 | TRBD2 | CASSVAALAGGWGTGELFF
15 | TRBJ2-7 | TRBV6-1 | TRBD1 | CASSKGQASSYEQYF
16 | TRBJ2-1 | TRBV27 | - | CASKITATVRDNEQFF
16 | TRBJ1-3 | TRBV5-4 | - | CASSVQGSAAGNTIYF
15 | TRBJ2-5 | TRBV28 | - | CASSFCKPWRETQYF
15 | TRBJ2-3 | TRBV18 | TRBD2 | CASSATSGDTDTQYF
16 | TRBJ1-6 | TRBV7-3 | TRBD1 | CASSSQPTGGNSPLHF
16 | TRBJ1-3 | TRBV7-2 | TRBD1 | CASSLPGQGAGNTIYF
14 | TRBJ1-6 | TRBV28 | - | CASTLSSFNSPLHF
14 | TRBJ1-1 | TRBV11-2 | - | CASSLQQGKIEAFF
15 | TRBJ1-6 | TRBV5-1 | TRBD1 | CASSSTTGPLSPLHF
13 | TRBJ2-1 | TRBV28 | - | CASREVAYNEQFF
14 | TRBJ1-3 | TRBV29-1 | - | CSAAAGTSRNTIYF
14 | TRBJ2-1 | TRBV6-5 | - | CASTRIGGYNEQFF
18 | TRBJ1-2 | TRBV7-9 | TRBD1 | CASSQGRGGAGGDYGYTF
12 | TRBJ2-1 | TRBV12-2 | - | CASRLAGDEQFF
12 | TRBJ1-2 | TRBV25-1 | - | CASRSSNYGYTF
13 | TRBJ1-6 | TRBV6-6 | - | CASSKGQNPPLHF
19 | TRBJ1-5 | TRBV4-2 | - | CASSQDGGQITGSRQPQHF
14 | TRBJ1-1 | TRBV10-3 | TRBD1 | CAISEAGTGGEAFF
16 | TRBJ2-7 | TRBV11-2 | TRBD2 | CASSLSLAGRAYEQYF
14 | TRBJ1-3 | TRBV5-1 | - | CASSLAGSGNTIYF
15 | TRBJ2-1 | TRBV9 | TRBD1 | CASSGLRDRYNEQFF
14 | TRBJ2-5 | TRBV30 | - | CAWSLVGGQETQYF
14 | TRBJ2-7 | TRBV18 | TRBD1 | CASSPRDSSYEQYF
16 | TRBJ2-7 | TRBV5-1 | TRBD1 | CASSLRRDRAPHEQYF
17 | TRBJ1-4 | TRBV19 | - | CASSIGRKDSSNEKLFF
15 | TRBJ1-3 | TRBV19 | - | CASRNQGIAGNTIYF
18 | TRBJ2-1 | TRBV28 | TRBD1 | CASSSYPIGQGDYNEQFF
15 | TRBJ1-2 | TRBV9 | - | CASSSEPGGYYGYTF
17 | TRBJ2-1 | TRBV10-3 | - | CAISEVGRTGLSHEQFF
15 | TRBJ1-4 | TRBV4-3 | - | CASSQYTRGGEKLFF
15 | TRBJ1-5 | TRBV6-5 | - | CASNRNRASNQPQHF
14 | TRBJ1-3 | TRBV7-2 | - | CASSLDPGAGTIYF
16 | TRBJ2-3 | TRBV15 | - | CATSRIRGLGTDTQYF
15 | TRBJ2-1 | TRBV7-2 | - | CASSRSGGSYNEQFF
14 | TRBJ1-4 | TRBV5-4 | TRBD1 | CASSVPGQLEKLFF
14 | TRBJ1-3 | TRBV4-2 | - | CASSQGSSGNTIYF